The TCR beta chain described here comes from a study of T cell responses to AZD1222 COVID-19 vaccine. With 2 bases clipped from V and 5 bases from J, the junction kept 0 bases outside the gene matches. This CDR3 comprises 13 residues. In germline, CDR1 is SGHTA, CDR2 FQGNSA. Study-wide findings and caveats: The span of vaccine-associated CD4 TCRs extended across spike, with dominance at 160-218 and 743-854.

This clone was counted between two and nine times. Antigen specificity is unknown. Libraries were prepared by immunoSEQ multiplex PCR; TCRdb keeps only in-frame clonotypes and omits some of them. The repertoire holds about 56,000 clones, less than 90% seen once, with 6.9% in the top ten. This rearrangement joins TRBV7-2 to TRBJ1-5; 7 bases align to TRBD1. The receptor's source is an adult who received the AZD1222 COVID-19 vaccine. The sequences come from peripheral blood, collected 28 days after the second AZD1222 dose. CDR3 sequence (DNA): TGTGCCAGCAGCTTACAGGGGGATCAGCCCCAGCATTTT. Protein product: CASSLQGDQPQHF.